This T cell receptor beta chain was retrieved from a study of blood T cells in healthy people across ages. Study findings and constraints: Estimates of total diversity, which came from one million sequenced T cells, were considered to be underestimates. CMV status of donors was not determined, possibly confounding expanded clonotype changes.

A sample-barcoded 5' primer and a J-beta primer mix were used in a second PCR of about 7 to 12 cycles. Each sample yielded at least 3 million CDR3-containing paired-end reads. MiXCR, applied by TCRdb to the 5' RACE reads, yields one record per CDR3 protein. Among some 1,800,000 distinct CDR3 sequences listed, roughly two fifths were seen once. Details on this clonotype: The antigen is not known.

The V gene's germline CDR1 is SEHNR and CDR2 FQNEAQ (reference sequence). This CDR3 comprises 19 residues. Each sample had at least 6 million PBMCs isolated. This receptor was obtained from a human donor in good health. What was sequenced was blood. The genes are TRBV7-9 and TRBJ2-4; 8 bases are shared with TRBD1. The end of the DNA is better explained by TRBJ2-7, so the J call may be wrong. CDR3 DNA: TGTGCCAGCAGCTTAGTAGGTGGTGGACAGGGCGCGAGGGACGACGAGCAGTACTTC. This encodes CASSLVGGGQGARDDEQYF.